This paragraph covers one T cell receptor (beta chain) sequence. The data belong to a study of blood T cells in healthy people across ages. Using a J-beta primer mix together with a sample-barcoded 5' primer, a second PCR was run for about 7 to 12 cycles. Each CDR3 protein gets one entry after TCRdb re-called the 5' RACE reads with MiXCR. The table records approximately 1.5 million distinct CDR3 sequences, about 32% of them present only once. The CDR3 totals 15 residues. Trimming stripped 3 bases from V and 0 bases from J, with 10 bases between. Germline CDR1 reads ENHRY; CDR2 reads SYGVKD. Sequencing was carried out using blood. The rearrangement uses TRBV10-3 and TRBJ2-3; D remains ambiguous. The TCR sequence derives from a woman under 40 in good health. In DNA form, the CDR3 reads TGTGCCATCAGTGAATGGCAGCCAAGCACAGATACGCAGTATTTT. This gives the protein CAISEWQPSTDTQYF.